This TCR beta chain was found in a study of STAT5B mutations in CD4+ large granular lymphocyte leukemia. Study-level results: Top patient clones used TRBV06 genes more often: 8/27 versus 2/35 in controls. Main leukemic clonotypes were patient-specific, but 20% to 25% appeared at low frequency elsewhere.

Sequencing was at survey level. Clones were sequenced by immunoSEQ multiplex PCR, and TCRdb holds only the in-frame ones, with some missing. The sample lists 30,000 to 40,000 clones, around 80% occurring once. With regard to this clone: Its antigen is not identified.

Looked up from germline, CDR1 is SGHAT and CDR2 is FQNNGV. Trimming took 4 bases from V and 5 from J, leaving 7 bases between them. CDR3 size: 12 residues. The chain recombines TRBV11-2 with TRBJ2-3, with D unclear. The clonotype originates from a human donor in good health. Sequenced sample: CD4+ T cells from blood buffy coats. Here the CDR3 DNA reads TGTGCCAGCAGCTCGTCGGGAGATACGCAGTATTTT. As protein: CASSSSGDTQYF.